This paragraph covers one T cell receptor beta chain sequence. Which antigen it targets is not known. The record has no base qualities; no much larger clone is one base away. This sample is drawn from a study of regulatory T cells in long-lasting Graves disease (dated by TCRdb to the early 2020s). In the study overall: Newly diagnosed Graves' disease patients had taken antithyroid drugs for less than 3 months. Patients with persistent Graves' disease were compared with patients with newly diagnosed Graves' disease using TCR sequencing and RNA sequencing of peripheral blood. The study was registered as a clinical trial and conducted in China. TCR sequencing covered 13 persistent and 20 or so newly diagnosed Graves' disease patients, some 33 samples in total. The paper's findings and limits, for the study overall: As a limitation, the authors acknowledged that the small sample size may reduce accuracy. Because the primary lesion, thyroid tissue, could not be accessed, the study looked at peripheral blood alone. Persistent disease showed preferential use of TRBV28, TRBJ1-2 and TRBJ2-5, whereas newly diagnosed disease favored TRBV20-1 and TRBJ2-1. Sequencing and analysis were restricted to the TCR beta chain. Persistent Graves' disease patients showed lower TCR Shannon entropy and fewer highly expanded clones than newly diagnosed patients, suggesting clonal expansion. Patients with persistent disease shared more public clonotypes (about 2,700) than newly diagnosed patients did (966).

V is cut back by 8 bases and J by 12 bases, with 8 bases in the junction unmatched. The CDR3 contains 14 residues, cysteine and phenylalanine counted. The read is trimmed to its CDR3 DNA, 42 bases read in frame from base 1. The germline V gene (reference sequence) sets CDR1 to SEHNR and CDR2 to FQNEAQ. The method was multiplex PCR. TCRdb records Illumina HiSeq 4000 as the sequencer. CDR3 regions were amplified by Arm-PCR with iRepertoire HTBI primers to construct TCR beta libraries. PCR products were gel purified before sequencing. Concerning the study's data processing: A total of fewer than 70 TRBV and under 15 TRBJ segments were identified across samples and were used for gene usage analysis of CDR3 amino acid clonotypes. COPE and FqMerger were used to merge filtered high-quality paired reads into contigs. BLAST was used to align contigs to IMGT TRBV, TRBD and TRBJ reference genes, with CDR3 defined following IMGT. Clonotypes above 0.1% frequency were classified as highly expanded clones. Repertoire diversity was measured by Shannon entropy, and V-J evenness by the Gini coefficient. A clonotype was considered public if more than one individual shared it. TCRdb ran its own pipeline on the public reads, namely fastp trimming at Q25 and MiXCR clone calling, and kept in-frame beta chains. Each record represents a unique CDR3 protein, reported with the most common genes and DNA among its rows. The V and J calls and clone size come from TCRdb's table, not from the authors' own analysis. The sample contains about 400,000 distinct CDR3 sequences, 14% to 15% of them found a single time. The top ten hold about 8% of the sample.

The time point label for this specimen denotes: newly diagnosed GD, antithyroid drugs for less than 3 months. RNA was extracted from PBMCs in TRIzol for both TCR sequencing and RNA sequencing. The diagnosis of Graves' disease followed American Thyroid Association guidelines. Recruitment of patients was carried out at an endocrinology department in Xi'an, China. From each patient, about 9.7 milliliters of peripheral blood was collected into an EDTA anticoagulant tube. Ficoll Paque Plus density gradient separation was used to isolate PBMCs, and no additional T cell sorting was done. An Agilent 2100 Bioanalyzer and agarose gel were used to check RNA quality, while a NanoDrop 2000 measured RNA concentration. These data also formed part of another study, on T cells in Graves' hyperthyroidism and ophthalmopathy. The second paper states: Stable Graves' hyperthyroidism was defined as the absence of progression to ophthalmopathy over 18 months of follow-up. The hyperthyroidism patients were between 18 and 65 years old and newly diagnosed, with a disease duration of less than 2 months. Any patient with an uncontrolled infection, another autoimmune disease, pregnancy or lactation was excluded. Diagnoses were established on the basis of clinical symptoms, serum thyroxine and TRAb, thyroid ultrasound, and orbital computed tomography. The first round of RT-PCR for the TCR CDR3 was performed with the HTBI primer set and the Qiagen OneStep RT-PCR kit. Blood samples also contained most of the expanded thyroid clonotypes (frequency above 0.001), which suggests that blood repertoires may reflect thyroid immune responses. Ophthalmopathy was separated from stable hyperthyroidism by a 13 V-J signature model, with around 90% sensitivity and about 81% specificity obtained in cross-validation and 80%/75% obtained in testing. In validation, the model predicted progression to ophthalmopathy with 55% to 71% sensitivity and roughly 75% specificity, a median of approximately 6.5 months before onset. TCR V-J signatures able to tell the groups apart were searched for in a discovery cohort of 95 or so patients, of whom more than 40 had Graves' ophthalmopathy and about 55 had stable Graves' hyperthyroidism. Prospective prediction of ophthalmopathy was tested in an independent validation cohort consisting of 18 hyperthyroidism patients and 15 to 17 patients who later progressed to ophthalmopathy. The 75 to 100 discovery patients were divided at random into training and test sets in a 7:3 ratio. In addition, the study compared T-cell repertoires in thyroid tissue and in blood from five to seven Graves' hyperthyroidism patients. Following sampling, methimazole starting at 30 mg daily was given to hyperthyroidism patients, and high-dose intravenous methylprednisolone was given to ophthalmopathy patients. The libraries were constructed in a second round of multiplex PCR and then size-selected and purified. Paired-end sequencing of the libraries was performed with 100 bp reads on an Illumina HiSeq2000. SOAPnuke was used to process the raw data, with reads discarded if the reads contained adapters or uncalled bases, had a mean Phred below 15, or lacked an exact constant-primer or identifier match. High-quality paired reads were merged using COPE v1.2.5, and each unique nucleotide sequence was defined as a clonotype. MiTCR v1.1 was used to align the clonotypes against IMGT TRBV, TRBD and TRBJ reference segments. Analysis was restricted to V-J combinations with a frequency above 0.0001, which covered roughly 99% of repertoires. A TCS score was defined as the ratio of F50 (clonal expansion) to E x V (chaos), with BLOSUM62-based TCRdist applied between CDR3 peptides within each V-J. Welch's t-statistics and random forest reduced around 550 V-J features to about 13, which were used in a naive Bayes classifier (R e1071). Sample size was not statistically predetermined, and blinding of investigators to group allocation was not performed. The paper reports TCR Vbeta CDR3 sequencing of fewer than 150 peripheral blood samples: 43 ophthalmopathy, roughly 80 hyperthyroidism and 17 progressor patients.

The clonotype comes from a woman aged 35 to 49 with Graves disease. Donor details come from another sample of the same person, matched by shared clones. The chain is made from TRBV7-9 and TRBJ2-1, and TRBD2 aligns with 15 junction nucleotides. The source material was peripheral blood mononuclear cells (PBMCs), sampled at new diagnosis, from a patient treated with antithyroid drugs. The CDR3 loop reads CASGGTSGRLGQFF. The DNA reads as follows: TGTGCCAGCGGCGGGACTAGCGGGAGGTTGGGGCAGTTCTTC.